This T cell receptor (beta chain) was sequenced in a study of T cell responses to AZD1222 COVID-19 vaccine. Whole-study results and caveats: Seropositive at baseline were only six or seven AZD1222 recipients. Donors in the cohort were predominantly white British and more often female, and clonal diversity was possibly underestimated.

As regards this clone: Antigen specificity is unknown.

Second-dose timings of about 4 or about 12 weeks were pooled. The table came from immunoSEQ multiplex PCR; TCRdb's copy has only in-frame clones and leaves some out. Of approximately 110,000 clones in the sample, approximately 89% were seen once. This CDR3 is 14 amino acids long. Trimming left V 6 bases short and J 4 bases short, with 15 bases between. Per germline, CDR1 MDHEN and CDR2 SYDVKM. Source: peripheral blood, taken 28 days after the second AZD1222 dose. The sequence was obtained from an adult who received the AZD1222 COVID-19 vaccine. The chain carries TRBV28 and TRBJ2-5; tentative D call: TRBD2 (6 bases). CDR3 protein: CASSQTGSSETQYF. For the CDR3, the DNA is TGTGCCAGCAGCCAGACCGGGAGTTCAGAGACCCAGTACTTC.